The 27 T cell receptor beta chains below were found in one sample sequenced in a study of OX40 agonist ivuxolimab in advanced cancers. TCRdb's copy holds only in-frame clones and misses some; the assay was immunoSEQ multiplex PCR. Of about 63,000 clones listed, about 77% are singletons. The input for sequencing was CD4+ or CD8+ T cells sorted from blood, taken in a trial of the OX40 agonist ivuxolimab. These receptors all come from an adult with an advanced solid tumor such as melanoma, head and neck, liver or kidney cancer.

V is TRBV5-8 and J is TRBJ1-5, with D unclear. Looked up from germline, CDR1 is SGHTS and CDR2 is YDEGEE. The V end was cut by 2 bases, the J end by 3 bases, with 6 bases between. The CDR3 spans 13 residues. CDR3: CASSFGPNQPQHF. CDR3 nucleotides: TGTGCCAGCAGCTTCGGGCCCAATCAGCCCCAGCATTTT.

This clone was seen more than once but under ten times. The rearrangement links TRBV18 to TRBJ2-1; D possibly corresponds to TRBD1 (6 bases). CDR1 and CDR2 (germline): KGHSH, LQKENI. This CDR3 is built from 14 residues. Trimming left V 5 bases short and J 1 base short, with 9 bases between. The CDR3 sequence: CASSDRFSYNEQFF. CDR3 in DNA: TGTGCCAGCTCAGACAGGTTTTCCTACAATGAGCAGTTCTTC.

This clone showed up just once. The chain is built from TRBV2 and TRBJ2-2, with TRBD1 identical over 11 bases. The trim removed 6 bases at V and 6 bases at J, leaving 9 bases unmatched. This CDR3 comprises 16 residues. The germline V gene has CDR1 SNHLY and CDR2 FYNNEI. As DNA, the CDR3 is TGTGCCAGCAGCGATGGGACAGGGGGTTTTCCCGGGGAGCTGTTTTTT. It codes for CASSDGTGGFPGELFF.

This clone turned up a few times. The V and J genes are TRBV4-1 and TRBJ2-6, with D unresolved. In germline, CDR1 is MGHRA, CDR2 YSYEKL. Between the trimmed V and J ends, which lost 0 bases and 5 bases, there was a span of 5 bases. CDR3 size: 14 residues. The CDR3 here is CASSQERWANVLTF. The CDR3 DNA is TGCGCCAGCAGCCAAGAGAGGTGGGCCAACGTCCTGACTTTC.

The chain combines TRBV6-5 with TRBJ1-1; 9 bases fit TRBD1. This CDR3 has 14 amino acids. Germline CDR1 is MNHEY and CDR2 is SVGAGI. Unmatched junction bases numbered 9, after V lost 6 bases and J lost 7 bases. The CDR3: CASRPLGQGLEAFF. The DNA of the CDR3 is TGTGCCAGCAGACCTCTGGGACAGGGACTTGAAGCTTTCTTT.

This sequence joins TRBV5-1 and TRBJ2-1; TRBD2 agrees at 11 bases. CDR1 SGHRS and CDR2 YFSETQ come from the germline V gene. The CDR3 length is 18 residues. After removal of 4 bases from V and 0 bases from J, the junction contained 9 bases not matched to a gene. In DNA form, the CDR3 reads TGCGCCAGCAGCGCCACGGGACTAGCGGAGAGCTCCTACAATGAGCAGTTCTTC. This sequence encodes CASSATGLAESSYNEQFF.

This rearrangement joins TRBV6-5 to TRBJ2-3; tentatively, D is TRBD1 or TRBD2 (5 bases each). CDR3 length: 11 residues. Looked up from germline, CDR1 is MNHEY and CDR2 is SVGAGI. Trimming removed 0 bases from V and 14 bases from J, with 9 bases in between. This CDR3 reads CASSYSGTRYF. CDR3 nucleotide sequence: TGTGCCAGCAGTTACTCCGGGACCCGGTATTTT.

This chain joins TRBV7-6 and TRBJ2-1, with 8 bases that match TRBD2. Per germline, CDR1 SGHVS and CDR2 FNYEAQ. J lost 7 bases, V lost 1 base, and 9 bases had no gene match. The CDR3 totals 16 residues. The CDR3 nucleotides read TGTGCCAGCAGCTTAGTAGGGGCGGGGGGACCTAATGAGCAGTTCTTC. Encoded protein: CASSLVGAGGPNEQFF.

This sequence joins TRBV7-9 and TRBJ2-7; 9 bases match TRBD1. Germline V gene lookup returns CDR1 SEHNR and CDR2 FQNEAQ (reference sequence). Trimming cost V 5 bases and J 6 bases; bases outside gene matches: 5. The CDR3 covers 13 residues. The CDR3 DNA follows: TGTGCCAGCAGCAGGGGACAGGGATTCGAGCAGTACTTC. Its translation: CASSRGQGFEQYF.

The rearrangement uses TRBV5-1 and TRBJ1-4; no reliable D call. CDR3 length: 13 amino acids. Looked up from germline, CDR1 is SGHRS and CDR2 is YFSETQ. The V and J ends lost 4 bases and 4 bases respectively, with 8 bases between them. Written as DNA, the CDR3 is TGCGCCAGCAGCGGCCGAAATAATGAAAAACTGTTTTTT. It is translated as CASSGRNNEKLFF.

The chain carries TRBV28 and TRBJ1-2; TRBD1 agrees at 10 bases. Germline CDR1 reads MDHEN; CDR2 reads SYDVKM. J gave up 5 bases and V 8 bases, and 5 bases lay outside the gene matches. This CDR3 comprises 13 residues. As DNA, the CDR3 is TGTGCCAGCCTCCCGGGACAGGGGTATGGCTACACCTTC. Amino acid sequence: CASLPGQGYGYTF.

This chain joins TRBV5-1 and TRBJ2-2; TRBD2 is a possible D gene (5 bases). The CDR3 is made up of 16 amino acids. CDR1 is SGHRS and CDR2 is YFSETQ in the germline V gene. V was cut by 5 bases and J by 2 bases, with 16 bases left in between. CDR3 amino acids: CASRGSWTRNTGELFF. CDR3 coding DNA: TGCGCCAGCAGAGGGAGCTGGACGAGAAACACCGGGGAGCTGTTTTTT.

The CDR3, as DNA: TGTGCCAGCAGCGTAGATTCTAACAGGGAGTACGACACCATATATTTT. The encoded protein is CASSVDSNREYDTIYF. The chain combines TRBV9 with TRBJ1-3, with D maybe TRBD1 (6 bases). Per the germline V gene, CDR1 is SGDLS and CDR2 is YYNGEE. V lost 0 bases and J 8 bases, leaving 18 bases between the germline ends. This CDR3 spans 16 amino acids.

CDR3 sequence (DNA): TGTGCCAGCAGCGTACAGGGTTACAATGAGCAGTTCTTC. Its translation is CASSVQGYNEQFF. The J gene is TRBJ2-1, the V gene TRBV14, with a tentative D call TRBD1 (6 bases). V was pared by 5 bases and J by 4 bases, with 9 bases between. Germline CDR1 is SGHDN and CDR2 is FVKESK. The CDR3 is 13 amino acids.

This clone was seen once. Here the CDR3 reads CAWSGQYEQYF. DNA for the CDR3: TGTGCCTGGAGTGGACAGTACGAGCAGTACTTC. The V gene is TRBV30, the J gene TRBJ2-7, with D tentatively TRBD1 (5 bases). The CDR3 extends over 11 amino acids. Germline V gene lookup returns CDR1 GTSNPN and CDR2 SVGIG (reference sequence). V gave up 1 base and J gave up 4 bases, with 5 bases separating them. Complete variable domain (other parts from reference TRBV30 and TRBJ2-7): SQTIHQWPATLVQPVGSPLSLECTVEGTSNPNLYWYRQAAGRGLQLLFYSVGIGQISSEVPQNLSASRPQDRQFILSSKKLLLSDSGFYLCAWSGQYEQYFGPGTRLTVT.

The chain uses TRBV7-9 and TRBJ2-5, with D possibly being TRBD1 (5 bases). V lost 7 bases, J lost 1 base, and 16 bases lay in between. CDR3 length: 15 residues. Germline CDR1 reads SEHNR; CDR2 reads FQNEAQ (reference sequence). The CDR3 reads CASTGPPQGQETQYF. CDR3 in DNA: TGTGCCAGCACCGGCCCGCCTCAGGGCCAAGAGACCCAGTACTTC.

The chain couples TRBV6-6 to TRBJ2-2, with TRBD2 matching over 8 bases. The CDR3 is 16 residues long. Trimming took 2 bases from V and 4 from J; bases not matched to a gene: 6. Germline loops: CDR1 MNHNY, CDR2 SVGAGI (reference sequence). The CDR3, as DNA: TGTGCCAGCAGTTACCCTCTCCTAGCGGGCACCGGGGAGCTGTTTTTT. Translation gives CASSYPLLAGTGELFF.

The V call is TRBV18, the J call TRBJ2-5, with D maybe TRBD1 (7 bases). This CDR3 is built from 14 residues. With 1 base removed from V and 5 bases from J, the gap between germline ends came to 11 bases. The germline gives CDR1 KGHSH, CDR2 LQKENI. CDR3 nucleotides: TGTGCCAGCTCACCACAACAGGGGAGGGAGACCCAGTACTTC. Its protein is CASSPQQGRETQYF.

The chain recombines TRBV7-9 with TRBJ1-2; D ambiguous. Germline CDR1 reads SEHNR; CDR2 reads FQNEAQ (reference sequence). The CDR3 has 13 amino acids. Trimming stripped 5 bases from V and 4 bases from J, with 11 bases between. CDR3 amino acids: CASSRTEGYGYTF. The CDR3 region has the DNA TGTGCCAGCAGCCGGACGGAGGGCTATGGCTACACCTTC.

This clone was counted only a few times. The chain links TRBV2 to TRBJ1-2, with 12 bases lining up with TRBD1. V gave up 7 bases and J gave up 14 bases; unmatched junction bases: 11. Germline CDR1 SNHLY, CDR2 FYNNEI. The CDR3 runs 13 residues. In nucleotides, the CDR3 is TGTGCCAGCAAGGGACAGGGGGCCACGGCCAAGACCTTC. Translation gives CASKGQGATAKTF.

This sequence joins TRBV6-1 and TRBJ2-3, with 7 positions matching TRBD1. The CDR3 consists of 16 residues. The germline V gene has CDR1 MNHNS and CDR2 SASEGT. V lost 5 bases to trimming and J lost 0 bases; unmatched junction nucleotides: 8. The CDR3 protein is CASSKGQVRSTDTQYF. The CDR3 DNA reads as TGTGCCAGCAGTAAAGGACAGGTTAGGAGCACAGATACGCAGTATTTT.

The rearrangement joins TRBV30 to TRBJ2-1, with TRBD2 matching 8 bases. With V trimmed by 2 bases and J by 5 bases, 11 bases remained unmatched. The CDR3 is 16 amino acids. Germline assignment: CDR1 GTSNPN and CDR2 SVGIG (reference sequence). As DNA, the CDR3 is TGTGCCTGGAGTCCCCCGGCGGGACTAGTAAACAATGAGCAGTTCTTC. Protein: CAWSPPAGLVNNEQFF.

The table lists this clone with a count of one. The CDR3: CASSIGPLETQYF. CDR3 nucleotide sequence: TGTGCCAGTAGTATAGGTCCTCTGGAGACCCAGTACTTC. The chain is built from TRBV19 and TRBJ2-5; D call uncertain. The germline V gene encodes CDR1 LNHDA and CDR2 SQIVND (reference sequence). CDR3 length equals 13 residues. V lost 1 base, J lost 5 bases, and 8 bases lay in between.

The rearrangement links TRBV19 to TRBJ1-3; TRBD1 might be the D (5 bases). CDR1 is LNHDA, CDR2 SQIVND, per germline (reference sequence). V was clipped by 3 bases and J by 0 bases, with 15 bases between them. This CDR3 contains 17 residues. CDR3 DNA: TGTGCCAGTAGTATTCAACTTGCGACAGCCTCTGGAAACACCATATATTTT. It yields the protein CASSIQLATASGNTIYF.

This chain links TRBV2 with TRBJ1-2; 8 bases agree with TRBD1. The ends lost 5 bases at V and 4 bases at J; junction bases unmatched: 9. The CDR3 runs 15 residues. The germline gives CDR1 SNHLY, CDR2 FYNNEI. DNA of the CDR3: TGTGCCAGCAGTTTTCCGGGACAGGCACTCTATGGCTACACCTTC. It translates to CASSFPGQALYGYTF.

The chain recombines TRBV28 with TRBJ2-5; D remains unclear. This CDR3 has 14 amino acids. Germline-derived CDR1 and CDR2 are MDHEN and SYDVKM. With 3 bases removed from V and 5 bases from J, the gap between germline ends came to 13 bases. The CDR3 DNA reads as TGTGCCAGCAGTTTTTTCCTCCTTCTGGAGACCCAGTACTTC. As protein: CASSFFLLLETQYF.

The rearrangement uses TRBV18 and TRBJ2-7; the D is unclear. Germline loops: CDR1 KGHSH, CDR2 LQKENI. The CDR3 totals 12 residues. With 2 bases removed from V and 4 bases from J, the gap between germline ends came to 6 bases. Here the CDR3 reads CASSPRVYEQYF. For the CDR3, the DNA is TGTGCCAGCTCACCAAGAGTATACGAGCAGTACTTC.